Shown below are 29 T cell receptor beta chains from a single sample sequenced in a study of radiotherapy plus CTLA-4 blockade in lung cancer. Method: immunoSEQ multiplex PCR; TCRdb's copy keeps in-frame clones and lacks some. This repertoire shows approximately 40,000 clones, 80% to 90% found once; its top ten account for 22%. Sequences were derived from peripheral blood, sampled from a patient treated with radiotherapy plus ipilimumab. The receptors shown here come from a human donor with non-small cell lung cancer whose response to radiotherapy plus ipilimumab could not be evaluated.

This clone was observed a few times. Written as DNA, the CDR3 is TGTGCCAGCGGGAGGACTAGCGGGGGTTCGTACGAGCAGTACTTC. This encodes CASGRTSGGSYEQYF. V usage is TRBV6-5 and J usage is TRBJ2-7, with 13 bases aligning to TRBD2. The length of the CDR3 is 15 residues. V dropped 8 bases and J dropped 4; count of bases not matched to a gene: 8. Per the germline V gene, CDR1 is MNHEY and CDR2 is SVGAGI.

V usage is TRBV27 and J usage is TRBJ1-1; D remains ambiguous. Trimming took 0 bases from V and 1 from J, leaving 9 bases between them. The CDR3 spans 15 residues. Germline V gives CDR1 MNHEY, CDR2 SMNVEV (reference sequence). CDR3 loop: CASSLSEAANTEAFF. Written as DNA, the CDR3 is TGTGCCAGCAGTTTATCGGAGGCAGCGAACACTGAAGCTTTCTTT.

V and J are TRBV2 and TRBJ2-7; 13 positions agree with TRBD2. Germline V gene sequence: CDR1 SNHLY, CDR2 FYNNEI. Trimming at V came to 8 bases and at J to 7 bases, leaving 5 bases not matched to a gene. This CDR3 contains 13 residues. In DNA form, the CDR3 reads TGTGCCAGCGGACTAGCGGGAGTTGGAGAGCAGTACTTC. Amino acids: CASGLAGVGEQYF. The full variable domain, completed using reference TRBV2 and TRBJ2-7, is EPEVTQTPSHQVTQMGQEVILRCVPISNHLYFYWYRQILGQKVEFLVSFYNNEISEKSEIFDDQFSVERPDGSNFTLKIRSTKLEDSAMYFCASGLAGVGEQYFGPGTRLTVT.

The chain has TRBV19 and TRBJ2-7, with D possibly being TRBD1 (6 bases). CDR3 length: 14 amino acids. Germline CDR1 and CDR2: LNHDA and SQIVND (reference sequence). V lost 3 bases and J 4 bases, leaving 13 bases between the germline ends. In DNA, the CDR3 is TGTGCCAGTAGTATCGGGCAGGGGAGATACGAGCAGTACTTC. It encodes CASSIGQGRYEQYF.

V and J are TRBV5-4 and TRBJ2-5; D may be TRBD1 (5 bases). CDR3 length: 14 amino acids. The germline gives CDR1 SGHNT, CDR2 YYREEE (reference sequence). V lost 1 base to trimming and J lost 5 bases, with 12 bases between them. The CDR3 sequence: CASSLSYRKETQYF. The DNA for the CDR3 is TGTGCCAGCAGCTTGAGCTACAGGAAGGAGACCCAGTACTTC.

The rearrangement links TRBV9 to TRBJ1-2, with 8 positions matching TRBD1. Germline loops: CDR1 SGDLS, CDR2 YYNGEE. The CDR3 runs 14 residues. V lost 3 bases and J lost 8; bases outside the gene matches: 9. CDR3: CASSEGMDRDGYTF. DNA of the CDR3: TGTGCCAGCAGCGAGGGGATGGACAGGGACGGCTACACCTTC.

The J gene is TRBJ2-5, the V gene TRBV6-5; D uncertain. Trimming left V 7 bases short and J 5 bases short, with 17 bases between. CDR1 is MNHEY and CDR2 is SVGAGI in the germline V gene. The CDR3 runs 14 residues. CDR3 coding DNA: TGTGCCAGCACCTCAGGCAGTGTTTGGGAGACCCAGTACTTC. Its translation: CASTSGSVWETQYF.

The chain combines TRBV7-2 with TRBJ2-7; TRBD2 matches at 7 bases. The V gene end was trimmed by 6 bases and the J gene end by 3 bases; junction bases not matched to a gene: 11. This CDR3 is built from 15 residues. CDR1 and CDR2 (germline): SGHTA, FQGNSA. The CDR3: CASREWASGNYEQYF. The CDR3, as DNA: TGTGCCAGCAGGGAGTGGGCTAGCGGTAACTACGAGCAGTACTTC.

This clone was recorded a few times. V is TRBV10-2 and J is TRBJ2-5; the D is unclear. TRBJ2-7 explains the end of the DNA better; the J call may be wrong. This CDR3 is 13 amino acids long. Germline assignment: CDR1 WSHSY and CDR2 SAAADI. In DNA, the CDR3 is TGCGCCAGCGGAGTTCGAGCAGTCGACGAGCAGTACTTC. Translation: CASGVRAVDEQYF.

The chain couples TRBV5-1 to TRBJ2-1, with 9 positions matching TRBD2. CDR3 length equals 15 residues. V lost 4 bases, J lost 7 bases, and 9 bases stayed unmatched. Per the germline V gene, CDR1 is SGHRS and CDR2 is YFSETQ. As DNA, the CDR3 is TGCGCCAGCAGCCATAGCGGGAGTGGGTCGAATGAGCAGTTCTTC. It is translated as CASSHSGSGSNEQFF.

The chain carries TRBV6-1 and TRBJ1-4; D perhaps matches TRBD1 (6 bases). The CDR3 has 15 residues. Germline V gives CDR1 MNHNS, CDR2 SASEGT. V gave up 6 bases and J gave up 0 bases, with 11 bases separating them. CDR3 residues: CASRGGAATNEKLFF. The CDR3 bases are TGTGCCAGCAGGGGGGGGGCCGCAACTAATGAAAAACTGTTTTTT.

V is TRBV7-9 and J is TRBJ2-5; D call uncertain. This CDR3 contains 12 residues. V lost 1 base and J 6 bases, leaving 6 bases between the germline ends. The V gene's germline CDR1 is SEHNR and CDR2 FQNEAQ (reference sequence). CDR3 sequence (DNA): TGTGCCAGCAGCTTAGGAGCCCAGACCCAGTACTTC. Encoded protein: CASSLGAQTQYF.

V usage is TRBV5-8 and J usage is TRBJ2-5; 7 bases map to TRBD1. After removal of 3 bases from V and 4 bases from J, the junction contained 12 bases not matched to a gene. The CDR3 spans 16 residues. The germline V gene has CDR1 SGHTS and CDR2 YDEGEE. CDR3 sequence: CASSYIGDRFIETQYF. In nucleotides, the CDR3 is TGTGCCAGCAGCTATATAGGGGACAGATTTATAGAGACCCAGTACTTC. Together with reference TRBV5-8 and TRBJ2-5, the CDR3 gives the full variable domain: EAGVTQSPTHLIKTRGQQATLRCSPISGHTSVYWYQQALGLGLQFLLWYDEGEERNRGNFPPRFSGRQFPNYSSELNVNALELEDSALYLCASSYIGDRFIETQYFGPGTRLLVL.

This clone was counted a single time. The chain is built from TRBV28 and TRBJ2-1; 7 bases line up with TRBD2. The ends lost 2 bases at V and 4 bases at J; junction bases unmatched: 8. CDR1 and CDR2 (germline): MDHEN, SYDVKM. This CDR3 has 16 residues. CDR3 residues: CASSLNRASGYNEQFF. The CDR3 DNA is TGTGCCAGCAGTTTAAATCGGGCTAGCGGTTACAATGAGCAGTTCTTC. Drawing the rest from reference TRBV28 and TRBJ2-1, the complete variable domain is DVKVTQSSRYLVKRTGEKVFLECVQDMDHENMFWYRQDPGLGLRLIYFSYDVKMKEKGDIPEGYSVSREKKERFSLILESASTNQTSMYLCASSLNRASGYNEQFFGPGTRLTVL.

V and J are TRBV30 and TRBJ2-2; a weak D match, TRBD2 (5 bases). Trimming removed 3 bases at V and 0 bases at J, with 11 bases between. The CDR3 is made up of 15 amino acids. Germline CDR1 is GTSNPN and CDR2 is SVGIG (reference sequence). Written as DNA, the CDR3 is TGTGCCTGGAGAGGCACTAGGTCGAACACCGGGGAGCTGTTTTTT. It specifies CAWRGTRSNTGELFF.

The genes are TRBV15 and TRBJ2-2, with 7 bases matching TRBD2. The V segment lost 7 bases and the J segment 6 bases; nucleotides outside the gene matches: 11. CDR1 and CDR2 (germline): LNHNV, YYDKDF (reference sequence). The CDR3 spans 15 residues. The CDR3 is CATTDLGRGPGELFF. The CDR3 DNA is TGTGCCACCACCGACCTGGGGAGGGGCCCCGGGGAGCTGTTTTTT.

Comments on this clone: This CDR3 is also generated by other DNA sequences in the sample. The rearrangement uses TRBV4-2 and TRBJ2-1; 9 nucleotides align to TRBD2. The CDR3 contains 15 residues. Per germline, CDR1 LGHNA and CDR2 YNFKEQ. Germline trimming cut 0 bases from V and 10 bases from J; bases unmatched to any gene: 7. The CDR3 bases are TGTGCCAGCAGCCAAGATCTCTCAGCGGGGGGCGAGCAGTTCTTC. Translating it yields CASSQDLSAGGEQFF.

The chain joins TRBV5-1 to TRBJ2-1; 12 bases fit TRBD2. Unmatched junction bases numbered 7, after V lost 0 bases and J lost 9 bases. The CDR3 consists of 16 residues. The germline gives CDR1 SGHRS, CDR2 YFSETQ. The CDR3 region is CASSLGVTSGGGEQFF. The DNA of the CDR3 is TGCGCCAGCAGCTTGGGAGTGACTAGCGGGGGTGGTGAGCAGTTCTTC.

The chain combines TRBV5-1 with TRBJ2-3; no clear D. CDR3 length: 14 residues. The V end lost 2 bases, the J end lost 0 bases, and 7 bases lay between the germline ends. Germline CDR1 and CDR2: SGHRS and YFSETQ. The CDR3 reads CASSLAESTDTQYF. The CDR3 DNA follows: TGCGCCAGCAGCTTAGCCGAGAGCACAGATACGCAGTATTTT.

V and J are TRBV5-6 and TRBJ2-7, with 7 bases that match TRBD1. CDR1 is SGHDT and CDR2 is YYEEEE in the germline V gene. This CDR3 has 15 residues. The ends lost 3 bases at V and 3 bases at J; junction bases unmatched: 9. CDR3 protein: CASSSLRDSHYEQYF. CDR3 nucleotide sequence: TGTGCCAGCAGCTCCCTCCGGGACAGCCACTACGAGCAGTACTTC. Full variable domain (outside the CDR3, taken from reference TRBV5-6 and TRBJ2-7): DAGVTQSPTHLIKTRGQQVTLRCSPKSGHDTVSWYQQALGQGPQFIFQYYEEEERQRGNFPDRFSGHQFPNYSSELNVNALLLGDSALYLCASSSLRDSHYEQYFGPGTRLTVT.

V and J are TRBV7-9 and TRBJ2-5; D possibly corresponds to TRBD1 (6 bases). Germline assignment: CDR1 SEHNR and CDR2 FQNEAQ (reference sequence). The CDR3 covers 14 residues. V gave up 3 bases and J gave up 0 bases, with 8 bases separating them. The CDR3 DNA is TGTGCCAGCAGCTTCGGGACACACCAAGAGACCCAGTACTTC. Protein sequence: CASSFGTHQETQYF.

This clone is medium-sized (0.01 to 0.1%) in the sample. This chain connects TRBV28 to TRBJ1-5, with 11 positions matching TRBD1. V was pared by 10 bases and J by 16 bases, with 15 bases of the junction left unmatched. The CDR3 sequence is 13 residues long. Per germline, CDR1 MDHEN and CDR2 SYDVKM. This CDR3 is CATRDRGSEGPHF. CDR3 sequence (DNA): TGTGCCACCAGGGACAGGGGGTCTGAAGGGCCCCATTTT. Full variable domain (missing parts from reference TRBV28 and TRBJ1-5): DVKVTQSSRYLVKRTGEKVFLECVQDMDHENMFWYRQDPGLGLRLIYFSYDVKMKEKGDIPEGYSVSREKKERFSLILESASTNQTSMYLCATRDRGSEGPHFGDGTRLSIL.

This clone was counted a single time. The chain has TRBV11-2 and TRBJ1-5, with 7 bases aligning to TRBD1. Germline values: CDR1 SGHAT, CDR2 FQNNGV. The CDR3 consists of 14 residues. V lost 5 bases to trimming and J lost 6 bases; unmatched junction nucleotides: 7. The CDR3 is CASSPTGETQPQHF. DNA for the CDR3: TGTGCCAGCAGCCCCACAGGGGAAACTCAGCCCCAGCATTTT.

The V gene is TRBV18, the J gene TRBJ2-5; TRBD1 is a possible D gene (5 bases). This CDR3 has 15 residues. V lost 0 bases and J 6 bases, leaving 14 bases between the germline ends. From germline, CDR1 is KGHSH and CDR2 LQKENI. The CDR3 coding sequence is TGTGCCAGCTCACCACCGAACCAGGGCGACAAGACCCAGTACTTC. It encodes CASSPPNQGDKTQYF.

The rearrangement links TRBV9 to TRBJ1-3; the match to TRBD1 covers 12 bases. The CDR3 covers 18 residues. From germline, CDR1 is SGDLS and CDR2 YYNGEE. V lost 5 bases to trimming and J lost 0 bases; unmatched junction nucleotides: 9. The CDR3 DNA reads TGTGCCAGCAGTCCCGGGACAGGGGGCTCGGACTCTGGAAACACCATATATTTT. This sequence encodes CASSPGTGGSDSGNTIYF.

This clone was counted a few times. DNA of the CDR3: TGTGCCAGCAGGGGGGGACAGGTAGTAAACAATGAGCAGTTCTTC. Encoded protein: CASRGGQVVNNEQFF. The rearrangement uses TRBV7-2 and TRBJ2-1, with 8 nucleotides matching TRBD1. This CDR3 contains 15 residues. CDR1 is SGHTA, CDR2 FQGNSA, per germline. The trim removed 6 bases at V and 5 bases at J, leaving 9 bases unmatched.

The gene calls are TRBV10-2 and TRBJ2-7, with unresolved D. Looked up from germline, CDR1 is WSHSY and CDR2 is SAAADI. CDR3 length equals 15 residues. Trimming shortened V by 6 bases and J by 2 bases, and 17 bases separated the two germline ends. The DNA for the CDR3 is TGCGCCAGCAGCGCCCGCTCCGGAGCCCCCTACGAGCAGTACTTC. It encodes CASSARSGAPYEQYF.

This clone came up a few times. The CDR3 loop reads CASSESTGTGANVLTF. The CDR3 nucleotides read TGCGCCAGCAGTGAGTCGACGGGTACTGGGGCCAACGTCCTGACTTTC. The chain is built from TRBV10-2 and TRBJ2-6; no clear D. Germline V lookup: CDR1 WSHSY, CDR2 SAAADI. Trimming left V 0 bases short and J 2 bases short, with 8 bases between. The CDR3 is 16 amino acids.

The V call is TRBV2, the J call TRBJ1-1, with no clear D. From germline, CDR1 is SNHLY and CDR2 FYNNEI. The CDR3 length is 13 residues. Deletions cut 6 bases from V and 1 base from J, with 9 bases between. In DNA, the CDR3 is TGTGCCAGCAGCGCACAGACGAACACTGAAGCTTTCTTT. Translation gives CASSAQTNTEAFF.